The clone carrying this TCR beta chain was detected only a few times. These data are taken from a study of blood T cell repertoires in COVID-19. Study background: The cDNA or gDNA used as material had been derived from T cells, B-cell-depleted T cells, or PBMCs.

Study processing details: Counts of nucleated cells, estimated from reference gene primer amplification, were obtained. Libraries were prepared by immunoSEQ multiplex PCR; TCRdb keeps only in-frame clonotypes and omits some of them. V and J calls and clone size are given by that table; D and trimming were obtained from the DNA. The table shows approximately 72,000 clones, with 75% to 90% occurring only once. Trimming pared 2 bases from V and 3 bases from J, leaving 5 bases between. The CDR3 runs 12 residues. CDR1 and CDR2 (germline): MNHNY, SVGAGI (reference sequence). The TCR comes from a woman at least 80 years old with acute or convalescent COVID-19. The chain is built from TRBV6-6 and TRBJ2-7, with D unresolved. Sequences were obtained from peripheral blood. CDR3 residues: CASSYSLYEQYF. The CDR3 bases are TGTGCCAGCAGTTACAGCCTCTACGAGCAGTACTTC.